This TCR beta chain was retrieved from a study of blood T cell repertoires in COVID-19 (dated by TCRdb to 2019 to 2021). For context, the study as a whole: Collaborator samples came from the United States, Italy and Spain and covered acute and convalescent phases of COVID-19. The prospective study material was composed of cDNA or gDNA derived from T cells, B-cell-depleted T cells, or PBMCs. Nearly every sample came with metadata listing a de-identified subject ID, COVID-19 status, age in years and sex. A freely available public database, intended as a resource for researchers studying the immune response to SARS-CoV-2, is where the repertoires were released. Deeply sampled blood TCRbeta repertoires from subjects exposed to, actively infected with, or recovered from COVID-19 were included in the dataset. Where available, HLA class I and class II types were obtained from metadata supplied by the sample provider rather than from assay-based typing. The samples were drawn from the first 160 participants of the ongoing ImmuneRACE study and from 1,254 subjects provided by 6 global collaborators. What the research found in general, with its limitations: How much clinical and demographic metadata was included differed by source and by participant, and the metadata was provided uncurated.

CDR1 and CDR2 were assigned from the germline V gene as MNHEY and SVGAGI. The CDR3, from cysteine to phenylalanine, totals 14 residues. Only the CDR3 part of the read is kept: 42 bases, read in frame from the first base. V is shortened by 6 bases, J by 3 bases, and the region joining them spans 9 bases. TCRbeta CDR3 regions were amplified from genomic DNA by means of the immunoSEQ Assay, a bias-controlled multiplex PCR. The original pipeline was this. The number of nucleated cells in each sample was estimated from the amplification of reference gene primers within the assay. To quantify the absolute abundance of each unique TCRbeta CDR3 rearrangement, sequence reads were collapsed and filtered. For each sample, productive Simpson clonality was calculated by taking the square root of Simpson's diversity index across productive rearrangements. TCRdb mirrors the immuneACCESS table, restricted to in-frame sequences. Some clones are absent from its copies; in checked studies, under half trace to an unresolved V gene, and the reason for the others is unknown. V, J and clone size reflect that table, while D and trimming were determined from the DNA. The table for this sample lists around 370,000 clones; roughly 90% of them were counted only once. In total, the top ten clones hold about 6.8% of the sample.

In the case of this clone: Its antigen target is currently unknown. No base-level quality is on record; no much larger clone is a single base apart.

The collaborating institutions used their own protocols to collect whole blood in K2EDTA tubes. For TCRbeta analysis, collaborator samples were shipped as frozen whole blood, as isolated PBMCs, or as DNA extracted from either sample type. The chain couples TRBV6-5 to TRBJ1-6; a weak D assignment points to TRBD1 (5 bases agree). The sequence was obtained from a man aged 18 to 29 with active or convalescent COVID-19. The sample taken for sequencing was peripheral blood. The DNA sequence is as follows: TGTGCCAGCAGGTTGGACAACTATAATTCACCCCTCCACTTT. Translation gives CASRLDNYNSPLHF.